Each of the 29 T cell receptor beta chains below was sequenced from the same sample in a study of T-cell memory formation after mild COVID-19. TCRdb fed the 5' RACE reads into MiXCR, producing one record per CDR3 protein. This sample has roughly 150,000 distinct CDR3 sequences; around 15% occur once, and the top ten carry approximately 14%. Sequenced: PBMCs or a T cell subset sorted from them (not recorded which). The receptor set was obtained from an adult woman who had mild COVID-19 (a few samples of this study predate the infection). Cell type and time point are not known.

The chain joins TRBV19 to TRBJ2-3, with TRBD2 matching 9 bases. Germline loops: CDR1 LNHDA, CDR2 SQIVND (reference sequence). The CDR3 totals 14 residues. J gave up 4 bases and V 3 bases, and 2 bases lay outside the gene matches. CDR3 loop: CASSISGSPDTQYF. In nucleotides, the CDR3 is TGTGCCAGTAGTATTAGCGGGAGTCCAGATACGCAGTATTTT. The whole variable domain, filled in from reference TRBV19 and TRBJ2-3, reads DGGITQSPKYLFRKEGQNVTLSCEQNLNHDAMYWYRQDPGQGLRLIYYSQIVNDFQKGDIAEGYSVSREKKESFPLTVTSAQKNPTAFYLCASSISGSPDTQYFGPGTRLTVL.

This clonotype occurred a few times. CDR3 amino acids: CASSLPRRERNTEAFF. The CDR3 coding sequence is TGTGCCAGCAGCCTTCCACGCAGGGAAAGGAACACTGAAGCTTTCTTT. This chain uses TRBV12-3 or TRBV12-4 with TRBJ1-1; perhaps TRBD1 as D (5 bases). Trimming pared 6 bases from V and 1 base from J, leaving 18 bases between. CDR3 length: 16 amino acids.

V is TRBV24-1 and J is TRBJ1-5, with 7 bases matching TRBD1. Germline V gives CDR1 KGHDR, CDR2 SFDVKD. CDR3 size: 16 residues. Trimming cost V 4 bases and J 3 bases; bases outside gene matches: 8. The DNA for the CDR3 is TGTGCCACCAGTGACGGAGACAGGGCCGTCAATCAGCCCCAGCATTTT. Translation: CATSDGDRAVNQPQHF.

This clonotype appeared a few times. CDR3 coding DNA: TGCAGCGTTGACGGGGAGTCTGGGGCCAACGTCCTGACTTTC. Protein sequence: CSVDGESGANVLTF. The chain employs TRBV29-1 and TRBJ2-6, with TRBD2 as a possible D gene (5 bases). The V gene's germline CDR1 is SQVTM and CDR2 ANQGSEA. V was pared by 3 bases and J by 1 base, with 7 bases between. This CDR3 is built from 14 residues. The full variable domain, with the rest looked up from reference TRBV29-1 and TRBJ2-6, is SAVISQKPSRDICQRGTSLTIQCQVDSQVTMMFWYRQQPGQSLTLIATANQGSEATYESGFVIDKFPISRPNLTFSTLTVSNMSPEDSSIYLCSVDGESGANVLTFGAGSRLTVL.

This clonotype was recorded a few times. The genes are TRBV27 and TRBJ1-1; 8 bases map to TRBD1. Losses at the gene ends were 7 bases for V and 0 bases for J; bases not matched to a gene: 4. The CDR3 loop spans 14 amino acids. Germline values: CDR1 MNHEY, CDR2 SMNVEV (reference sequence). CDR3 sequence (DNA): TGTGCCAGCAAAAACAGGGGGTTGAACACTGAAGCTTTCTTT. It encodes CASKNRGLNTEAFF.

This chain uses TRBV5-1 with TRBJ2-2; D unresolved. From germline, CDR1 is SGHRS and CDR2 YFSETQ. The V and J ends lost 1 base and 0 bases respectively, with 7 bases between them. This CDR3 spans 15 amino acids. CDR3 coding DNA: TGCGCCAGCAGCTTGATAACTGCGAACACCGGGGAGCTGTTTTTT. Its translation is CASSLITANTGELFF.

This clonotype was recorded many times. This sequence joins TRBV20-1 and TRBJ2-5, with TRBD1 matching over 7 bases. Germline loops: CDR1 DFQATT, CDR2 SNEGSKA (reference sequence). CDR3 length: 20 amino acids. J gave up 1 base and V 1 base, and 21 bases lay outside the gene matches. The CDR3 sequence is CSARATPGGLKTGPQETQYF. The CDR3 nucleotides read TGCAGTGCTAGAGCTACCCCAGGGGGATTAAAGACAGGTCCCCAAGAGACCCAGTACTTC.

This clonotype was seen a handful of times. J is TRBJ2-3 and V is TRBV7-2, with D perhaps TRBD1 or TRBD2 (5 bases each). This CDR3 spans 14 amino acids. V was trimmed by 7 bases and J by 2 bases, leaving 13 bases between them. Germline V lookup: CDR1 SGHTA, CDR2 FQGNSA. CDR3 in DNA: TGTGCCAGCAAGACGGGACCCAACACAGATACGCAGTATTTT. Translation: CASKTGPNTDTQYF.

The chain uses TRBV3-1 and TRBJ2-2, with D maybe TRBD1 (6 bases). This CDR3 is 15 amino acids long. The V and J ends lost 4 bases and 1 base respectively, with 10 bases between them. The germline V gene encodes CDR1 LGHDT and CDR2 YNNKEL (reference sequence). The CDR3: CASSRQARNTGELFF. In DNA, the CDR3 is TGTGCCAGCAGCCGACAGGCTAGGAACACCGGGGAGCTGTTTTTT.

This clonotype was recorded a few times. V usage is TRBV7-9 and J usage is TRBJ2-3; 11 positions match TRBD2. From germline, CDR1 is SEHNR and CDR2 FQNEAQ (reference sequence). The CDR3 loop spans 16 amino acids. Trimming at V came to 6 bases and at J to 6 bases, leaving 11 bases not matched to a gene. The CDR3 here is CASSPIAGGPRDTQYF. The CDR3 DNA follows: TGTGCCAGCAGTCCGATAGCGGGGGGGCCTCGCGATACGCAGTATTTT.

This sequence joins TRBV29-1 and TRBJ2-7, with D perhaps matching TRBD1 or TRBD2 (5 bases each). V lost 7 bases and J lost 5, with 18 bases in between. The length of the CDR3 is 13 residues. Germline values: CDR1 SQVTM, CDR2 ANQGSEA. The CDR3 sequence: CSGTGTPGNEQYF. CDR3 coding DNA: TGCAGCGGCACCGGGACCCCGGGGAACGAGCAGTACTTC.

This chain links TRBV7-2 with TRBJ2-7; 8 bases line up with TRBD2. V dropped 1 base and J dropped 3; count of bases not matched to a gene: 2. The germline V gene has CDR1 SGHTA and CDR2 FQGNSA. This CDR3 region has 14 residues. CDR3 sequence: CASSLVAGSYEQYF. CDR3 nucleotides: TGTGCCAGCAGCTTAGTAGCGGGGAGCTACGAGCAGTACTTC.

This chain connects TRBV9 to TRBJ2-1; 9 positions match TRBD2. This CDR3 has 15 residues. With 0 bases clipped from V and 9 bases from J, the junction kept 7 bases outside the gene matches. Germline V gives CDR1 SGDLS, CDR2 YYNGEE. The CDR3 region has the DNA TGTGCCAGCAGCGTAGATAGGCTAGCGGGAAGTGAGCAGTTCTTC. This sequence encodes CASSVDRLAGSEQFF.

This clonotype was seen a handful of times. The V call is TRBV5-5, the J call TRBJ2-5, with 11 positions matching TRBD2. This CDR3 is built from 16 residues. The V and J ends lost 2 bases and 5 bases, in that order; junction bases with no gene match: 8. Germline CDR1 SGHKS, CDR2 YYEKEE (reference sequence). In DNA form, the CDR3 reads TGTGCCAGCAGCTTACCGGGACTAGCGGATACGGAGACCCAGTACTTC. As protein: CASSLPGLADTETQYF.

This clonotype occurred a few times. V and J are TRBV29-1 and TRBJ1-1; the D is unclear. The V gene lost 0 bases and the J gene lost 7 bases, with 9 bases spanning the gap. Germline CDR1 and CDR2: SQVTM and ANQGSEA. The CDR3 contains 12 residues. The CDR3 loop is CSVEDVGGEAFF. The CDR3 DNA sequence: TGCAGCGTTGAAGATGTAGGCGGTGAAGCTTTCTTT.

The chain combines TRBV27 with TRBJ2-1, with D tentatively TRBD2 (6 bases). The germline V and J ends were trimmed by 5 bases and 4 bases, with 9 bases remaining between them. The CDR3 runs 13 residues. Germline CDR1 MNHEY, CDR2 SMNVEV (reference sequence). The CDR3 is CASSVDYYNEQFF. DNA for the CDR3: TGTGCCAGCAGTGTGGACTATTACAATGAGCAGTTCTTC.

The J gene is TRBJ2-5, the V gene TRBV7-6; D may correspond to TRBD1 or TRBD2 (6 bases each). The CDR3 is 16 amino acids. Germline CDR1 SGHVS, CDR2 FNYEAQ. V lost 2 bases, J lost 4 bases, and 17 bases lay in between. The chain's CDR3 is CASSLTSRRGGETQYF. The DNA of the CDR3 is TGTGCCAGCAGCTTAACCAGTCGCAGGGGAGGAGAGACCCAGTACTTC. The whole variable domain, filled in from reference TRBV7-6 and TRBJ2-5, reads GAGVSQSPRYKVTKRGQDVALRCDPISGHVSLYWYRQALGQGPEFLTYFNYEAQQDKSGLPNDRFSAERPEGSISTLTIQRTEQRDSAMYRCASSLTSRRGGETQYFGPGTRLLVL.

The chain employs TRBV5-1 and TRBJ2-2, with D hard to call. The germline V gene has CDR1 SGHRS and CDR2 YFSETQ. V was pared by 2 bases and J by 5 bases, with 10 bases between. CDR3 length: 14 residues. The CDR3: CASSLNSETGELFF. CDR3 sequence (DNA): TGCGCCAGCAGCTTAAACTCCGAGACCGGGGAGCTGTTTTTT.

V is TRBV7-6 and J is TRBJ2-1; D remains unclear. Germline-derived CDR1 and CDR2 are SGHVS and FNYEAQ. Between the trimmed V and J ends, which lost 1 base and 6 bases, there was a span of 13 bases. The CDR3 spans 15 residues. The CDR3 reads CASSLVNVRSNEQFF. CDR3 bases: TGTGCCAGCAGCTTAGTAAACGTAAGAAGCAATGAGCAGTTCTTC.

Many counts were recorded for this clonotype. CDR3 DNA sequence: TGTGCCAGCAGCTTAAGGGGGGAACTTTACTCCTACGAGCAGTACTTC. Translated: CASSLRGELYSYEQYF. The rearrangement links TRBV7-8 to TRBJ2-7; D may match TRBD1 or TRBD2 (6 bases each). CDR1 is SGHVS, CDR2 FQNEAQ, per germline. This CDR3 region has 16 residues. Trimming took 2 bases from V and 0 from J, leaving 14 bases between them.

The V gene is TRBV20-1, the J gene TRBJ2-3, with a weak D call TRBD2 (6 bases). The CDR3 consists of 13 residues. Trimming shortened V by 4 bases and J by 6 bases, and 14 bases separated the two germline ends. Germline-derived CDR1 and CDR2 are DFQATT and SNEGSKA (reference sequence). CDR3 sequence: CSATETRRDTQYF. The CDR3, as DNA: TGCAGTGCTACTGAGACTAGACGGGATACGCAGTATTTT.

The V call is TRBV15, the J call TRBJ2-1; TRBD2 agrees at 9 bases. Germline V gene sequence: CDR1 LNHNV, CDR2 YYDKDF (reference sequence). V shed 5 bases, J shed 3 bases, and the junction held 11 bases outside the gene matches. The CDR3 consists of 17 residues. The CDR3 spells CATSPGGAGGVYNEQFF. CDR3 coding DNA: TGTGCCACCAGCCCGGGAGGGGCGGGAGGGGTCTACAATGAGCAGTTCTTC.

This clonotype was counted only a few times. V is TRBV6-5 and J is TRBJ1-1, with unresolved D. V lost 0 bases, J lost 7 bases, and 6 bases lay in between. The CDR3 loop spans 12 amino acids. Germline V lookup: CDR1 MNHEY, CDR2 SVGAGI. This chain's CDR3 is CASSYSRDEAFF. CDR3 in DNA: TGTGCCAGCAGTTACTCGAGGGATGAAGCTTTCTTT.

The V and J genes are TRBV20-1 and TRBJ1-1; the match to TRBD1 covers 7 bases. CDR3 length: 12 amino acids. Germline V gene sequence: CDR1 DFQATT, CDR2 SNEGSKA (reference sequence). V lost 2 bases and J lost 3; bases outside the gene matches: 0. The CDR3 loop is CSARQGDTEAFF. CDR3 DNA: TGCAGTGCTAGACAGGGGGACACTGAAGCTTTCTTT.

The chain uses TRBV20-1 and TRBJ2-1; the match to TRBD2 covers 7 bases. The CDR3 sequence is 14 residues long. Germline lookup yields CDR1 DFQATT and CDR2 SNEGSKA (reference sequence). Trimming at V came to 1 base and at J to 8 bases, leaving 8 bases not matched to a gene. CDR3 bases: TGCAGTGCTAGAGGACTAGCCGTCCCCCATGAGCAGTTCTTC. Translation gives CSARGLAVPHEQFF.

This clonotype has a handful of counts. J is TRBJ2-3 and V is TRBV9; the D gene is possibly TRBD2 (6 bases). This CDR3 region has 15 residues. Trimming removed 0 bases from V and 3 bases from J, with 11 bases in between. The V gene's germline CDR1 is SGDLS and CDR2 YYNGEE. CDR3 sequence: CASSVEAGGTDTQYF. CDR3 nucleotides: TGTGCCAGCAGCGTAGAGGCTGGGGGGACAGATACGCAGTATTTT.

The sample holds a few counts of this clonotype. The rearrangement links TRBV2 to TRBJ2-5; 13 bases line up with TRBD2. The J segment lost 4 bases and the V segment lost 3 bases, leaving 11 bases of the junction unmatched. This CDR3 comprises 18 residues. The germline V gene encodes CDR1 SNHLY and CDR2 FYNNEI. The DNA of the CDR3 is TGTGCCAGCAGTGACATTGAACTAGCGGGGGGGCCCTCAGAGACCCAGTACTTC. It specifies CASSDIELAGGPSETQYF.

J is TRBJ2-5 and V is TRBV19; D tentatively fits TRBD1 or TRBD2 (5 bases each). The ends were cut back, 4 bases at V and 9 bases at J, with 15 bases in the middle. This CDR3 region has 13 residues. Per the germline V gene, CDR1 is LNHDA and CDR2 is SQIVND (reference sequence). The CDR3 sequence: CASSRGPKRPQYF. The CDR3 DNA is TGTGCCAGTAGTAGGGGACCGAAGAGACCCCAGTACTTC.

CDR3 coding DNA: TGCGCCAGCAGCTTATCCCCGGGACGGATGAACACTGAAGCTTTCTTT. This codes for CASSLSPGRMNTEAFF. The chain links TRBV5-1 to TRBJ1-1; possible D gene TRBD1, 5 bases. The CDR3 is made up of 16 amino acids. V lost 2 bases and J lost 0, with 14 bases in between. The V gene's germline CDR1 is SGHRS and CDR2 YFSETQ.